This paragraph covers one TCR beta chain sequence. The antigen is not known. Trimming left V 6 bases short and J 8 bases short, with 16 bases between. Germline V CDR1 and CDR2: MDHEN, SYDVKM. The length of the CDR3 is 13 residues. The sample originates from a study of type 1 regulatory T cells. Study details: T-allo10 is an in vitro-generated, Tr1-enriched CD4 T cell product specific for alloantigen. Study-level points and caveats: Tr1 cells had a more restricted TCR repertoire than non-Tr1 cells.

TCRdb reprocessed the reads with MiXCR, giving one entry per CDR3 protein. This table has 55,000 to 65,000 distinct CDR3 sequences, 60% to 80% appearing once. The sequenced sample was cultured non-Tr1 T cells, either the whole culture or a sorted T cell fraction (not recorded which). The V call is TRBV28, the J call TRBJ1-2; D remains ambiguous. The sequence was obtained from a human donor in good health. Here the CDR3 DNA reads TGTGCCAGCAGGGTCACTGGGTTGGAAGGCTACACCTTC. Translating gives CASRVTGLEGYTF.